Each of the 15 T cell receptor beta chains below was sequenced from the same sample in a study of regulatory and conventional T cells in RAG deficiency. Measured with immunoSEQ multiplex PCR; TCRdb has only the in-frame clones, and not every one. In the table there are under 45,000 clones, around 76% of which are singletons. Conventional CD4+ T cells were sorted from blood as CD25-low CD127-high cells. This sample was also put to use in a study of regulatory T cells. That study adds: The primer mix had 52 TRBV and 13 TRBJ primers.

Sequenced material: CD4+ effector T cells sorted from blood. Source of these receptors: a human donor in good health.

The CDR3 region has the DNA TGCGCCAGCAGCCAAGCTCCTGCTGGAAACACCATATATTTT. Translation: CASSQAPAGNTIYF. The chain joins TRBV4-1 to TRBJ1-3; D gene uncertain. CDR1 MGHRA and CDR2 YSYEKL come from the germline V gene. The CDR3 runs to 14 residues. V was cut by 1 base and J by 2 bases, with 6 bases left in between.

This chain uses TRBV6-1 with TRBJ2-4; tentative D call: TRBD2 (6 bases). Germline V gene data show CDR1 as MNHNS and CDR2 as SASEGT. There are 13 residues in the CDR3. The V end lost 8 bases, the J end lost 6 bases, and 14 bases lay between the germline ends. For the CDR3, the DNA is TGTGCCAGCGAGGAGGGCTCCGGAAACATTCAGTACTTC. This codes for CASEEGSGNIQYF.

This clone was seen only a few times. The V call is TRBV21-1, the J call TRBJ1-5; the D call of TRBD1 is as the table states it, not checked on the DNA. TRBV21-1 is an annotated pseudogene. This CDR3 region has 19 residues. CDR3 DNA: TGTGCCAGCAGCAAAAGGGTCGAGACAGGGATATATAGCAATCAGCCCCAGCATTTT. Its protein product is CASSKRVETGIYSNQPQHF.

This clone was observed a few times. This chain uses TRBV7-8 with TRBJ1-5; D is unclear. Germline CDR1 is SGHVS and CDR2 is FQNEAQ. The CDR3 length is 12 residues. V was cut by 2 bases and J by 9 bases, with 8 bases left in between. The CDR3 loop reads CASSLLGRPQHF. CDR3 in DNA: TGTGCCAGCAGCTTACTGGGCAGGCCCCAGCATTTT.

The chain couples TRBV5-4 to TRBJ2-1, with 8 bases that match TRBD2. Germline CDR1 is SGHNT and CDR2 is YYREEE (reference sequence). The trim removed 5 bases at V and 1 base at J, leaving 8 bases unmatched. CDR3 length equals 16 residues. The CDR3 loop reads CASRTAGVISYNEQFF. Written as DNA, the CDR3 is TGTGCCAGCAGGACAGCGGGGGTGATATCCTACAATGAGCAGTTCTTC.

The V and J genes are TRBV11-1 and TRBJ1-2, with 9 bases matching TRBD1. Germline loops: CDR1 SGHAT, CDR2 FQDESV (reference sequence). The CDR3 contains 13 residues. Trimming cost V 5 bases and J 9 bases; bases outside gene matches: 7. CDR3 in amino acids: CASSPGTGNSYTF. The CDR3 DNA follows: TGTGCCAGCAGCCCCGGGACAGGGAATAGCTACACCTTC.

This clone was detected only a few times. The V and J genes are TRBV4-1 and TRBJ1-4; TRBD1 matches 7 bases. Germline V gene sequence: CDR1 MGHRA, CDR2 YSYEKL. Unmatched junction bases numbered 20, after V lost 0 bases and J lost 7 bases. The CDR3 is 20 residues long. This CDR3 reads CASSQDLGWSSGRTGEKLFF. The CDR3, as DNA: TGCGCCAGCAGCCAAGATTTAGGTTGGTCCAGTGGGAGGACAGGTGAAAAACTGTTTTTT.

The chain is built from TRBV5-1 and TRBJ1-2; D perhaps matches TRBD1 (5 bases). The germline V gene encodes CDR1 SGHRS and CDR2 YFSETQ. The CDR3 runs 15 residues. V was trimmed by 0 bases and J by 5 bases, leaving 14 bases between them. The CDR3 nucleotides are TGCGCCAGCAGCTTGGATGGGGCAGGGACTTATGGCTACACCTTC. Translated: CASSLDGAGTYGYTF.

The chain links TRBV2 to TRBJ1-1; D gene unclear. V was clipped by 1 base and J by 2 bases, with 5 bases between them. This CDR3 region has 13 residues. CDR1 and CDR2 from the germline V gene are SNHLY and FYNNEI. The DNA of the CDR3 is TGTGCCAGCAGTGAAGAAAGAAACACTGAAGCTTTCTTT. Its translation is CASSEERNTEAFF.

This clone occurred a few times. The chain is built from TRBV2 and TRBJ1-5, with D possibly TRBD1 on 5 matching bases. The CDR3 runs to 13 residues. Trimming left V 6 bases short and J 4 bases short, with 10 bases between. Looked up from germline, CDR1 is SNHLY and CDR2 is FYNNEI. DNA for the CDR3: TGTGCCAGCAGGCGGGGACTGAATCAGCCCCAGCATTTT. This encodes CASRRGLNQPQHF.

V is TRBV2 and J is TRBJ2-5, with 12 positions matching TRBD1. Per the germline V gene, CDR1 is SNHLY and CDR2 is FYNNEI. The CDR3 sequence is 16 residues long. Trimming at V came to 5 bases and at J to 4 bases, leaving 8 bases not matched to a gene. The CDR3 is CASSYRGTGGGETQYF. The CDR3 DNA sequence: TGTGCCAGCAGTTATCGGGGGACAGGGGGCGGAGAGACCCAGTACTTC.

CDR3 nucleotides: TGTGCCAGCAGTGCGCGGGGGGCTGGGAACACCGGGGAGCTGTTTTTT. Amino acids: CASSARGAGNTGELFF. The chain uses TRBV6-6 and TRBJ2-2, with 8 bases fitting TRBD2. J lost 1 base, V lost 5 bases, and 6 bases had no gene match. CDR3 length: 16 residues. The V gene's germline CDR1 is MNHNY and CDR2 SVGAGI (reference sequence).

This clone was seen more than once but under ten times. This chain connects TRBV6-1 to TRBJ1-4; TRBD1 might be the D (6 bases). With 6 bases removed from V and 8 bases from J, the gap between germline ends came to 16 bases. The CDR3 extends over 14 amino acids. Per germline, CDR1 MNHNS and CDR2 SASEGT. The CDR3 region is CASSNRASHEKLFF. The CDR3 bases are TGTGCCAGCAGCAACAGGGCTTCCCACGAAAAACTGTTTTTT.

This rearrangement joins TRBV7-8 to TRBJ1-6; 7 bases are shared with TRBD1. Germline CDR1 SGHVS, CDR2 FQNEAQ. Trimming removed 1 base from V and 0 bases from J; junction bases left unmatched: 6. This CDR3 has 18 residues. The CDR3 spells CASSLGGQRSSYNSPLHF. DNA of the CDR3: TGTGCCAGCAGCTTAGGGGGACAGAGATCCTCCTATAATTCACCCCTCCACTTT. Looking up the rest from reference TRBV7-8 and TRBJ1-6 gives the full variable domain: GAGVSQSPRYKVAKRGQDVALRCDPISGHVSLFWYQQALGQGPEFLTYFQNEAQLDKSGLPSDRFFAERPEGSVSTLKIQRTQQEDSAVYLCASSLGGQRSSYNSPLHFGNGTRLTVT.

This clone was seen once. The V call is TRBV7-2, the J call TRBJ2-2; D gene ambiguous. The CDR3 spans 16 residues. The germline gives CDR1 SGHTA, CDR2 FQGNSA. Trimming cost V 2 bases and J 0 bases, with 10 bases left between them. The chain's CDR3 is CASSLQQFANTGELFF. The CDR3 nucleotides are TGTGCCAGCAGCTTACAACAGTTCGCGAACACCGGGGAGCTGTTTTTT.